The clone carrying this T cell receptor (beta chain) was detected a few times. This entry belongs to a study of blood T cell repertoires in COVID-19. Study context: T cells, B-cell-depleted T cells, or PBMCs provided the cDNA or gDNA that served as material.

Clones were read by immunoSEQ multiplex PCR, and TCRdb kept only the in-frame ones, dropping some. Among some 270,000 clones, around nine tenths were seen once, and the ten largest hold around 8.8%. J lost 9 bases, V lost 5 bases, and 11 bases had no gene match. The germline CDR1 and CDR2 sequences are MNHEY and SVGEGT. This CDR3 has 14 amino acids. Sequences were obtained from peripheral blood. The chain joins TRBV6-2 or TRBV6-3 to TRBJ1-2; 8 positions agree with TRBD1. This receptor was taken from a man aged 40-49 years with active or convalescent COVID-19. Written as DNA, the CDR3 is TGTGCCAGCAGTAGACAGGGGATAGGATTGAGCTACACCTTC. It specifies CASSRQGIGLSYTF.